This TCR beta chain was observed in a study of cytomegalovirus exposure and HLA in healthy donors. The PCR ran on 60 Vbeta and 13 Jbeta primers. Method: immunoSEQ multiplex PCR; TCRdb's copy keeps in-frame clones and lacks some. This table holds about 150,000 clones, roughly 75% found once. Study findings and constraints: Prior analysis indicated that the majority of TCR beta V segments exhibited productivity approximately 90% or approximately 30% of the time. Rarity held for most TCR sequences, but there were some public TCRs that occurred in many donors. Follow-up analysis found HLA locus-dependent TCR association rates, highest for DRB1 and lowest for HLA-C. The authors judged a highly shared variant cluster likely a sequencing artifact.

Notes on this clone: What it recognizes is unknown.

The CDR3 is 13 amino acids. In germline, CDR1 is WSHSY, CDR2 SAAADI. The V end lost 6 bases, the J end lost 5 bases, and 11 bases lay between the germline ends. The clonotype was recovered from a man between 18 and 35 years old in good health and CMV-seropositive. The chain couples TRBV10-2 to TRBJ2-4; the D gene is possibly TRBD1 (6 bases). Material for sequencing was PBMCs. CDR3: CASRETGQNIQYF. CDR3 nucleotides: TGCGCCAGCAGGGAGACAGGCCAAAACATTCAGTACTTC.